In its sample, the clone carrying this TCR beta chain was seen a few times. Its antigen is unknown. V dropped 7 bases and J dropped 1 base, with 11 bases sitting between them. There are 13 residues in the CDR3. Germline V gives CDR1 SGHRS, CDR2 YFSETQ. The data originate from a study of T cells after yellow fever vaccination. Study-wide background: Those fractions that held only low numbers of cells were prepared using the SMART-Seq v4 Ultra Low Input RNA kit.

Template switching with 5'RACE generated the TCR cDNA and added a universal primer site and UMIs. TCRdb independently ran MiXCR on the 5' RACE reads; one entry per CDR3 protein. The table has about 74,000 distinct CDR3 sequences, 7.1% seen once. Points from the study as a whole: Boosting was followed by the reappearance of most primary-vaccination clones (around 96% CD4, around 90% CD8).

The rearrangement uses TRBV5-1 and TRBJ1-1; D ambiguous. This TCR was sampled from a man younger than 35 who received the YFV17D yellow fever vaccine. The sample was CD8+ T cells sorted from PBMCs, taken around 5 days after the first yellow fever vaccination. The chain's CDR3 is CASRPAPNTEAFF. The CDR3 region has the DNA TGCGCCAGCCGTCCGGCTCCGAACACTGAAGCTTTCTTT.